This TCR beta chain was sequenced during a study of neurological immune-mediated disorders. TCRdb processed the 5' RACE reads anew with MiXCR; each CDR3 protein has one entry. The sample has 85,000 to 100,000 distinct CDR3 sequences; roughly 3.5% are singletons. Unsorted libraries used 2 million PBMCs kept at -80 degrees C. V was shortened by 6 bases and J by 3 bases, with 9 bases between the two germline ends. The germline gives CDR1 KGHSH, CDR2 LQKENI. This CDR3 is 13 amino acids long. Sequenced material: PBMCs. The source of this sequence is a woman in her late teens or twenties with multiple sclerosis. This chain joins TRBV18 and TRBJ1-5, with D perhaps TRBD1 (6 bases). CDR3 residues: CASSTGNNQPQHF. The CDR3, as DNA: TGTGCCAGCTCGACAGGTAACAATCAGCCCCAGCATTTT.